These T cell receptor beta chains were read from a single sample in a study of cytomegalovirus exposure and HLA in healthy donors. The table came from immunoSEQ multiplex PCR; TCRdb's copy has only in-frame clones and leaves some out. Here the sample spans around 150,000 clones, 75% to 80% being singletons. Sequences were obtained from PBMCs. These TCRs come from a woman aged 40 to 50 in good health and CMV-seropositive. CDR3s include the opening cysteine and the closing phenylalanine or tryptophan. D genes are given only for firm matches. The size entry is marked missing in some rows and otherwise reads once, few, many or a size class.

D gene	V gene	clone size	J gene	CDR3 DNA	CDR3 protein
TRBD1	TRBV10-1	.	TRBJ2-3	TGCGCCAGCAGTGGGGGGACAGGGACGAGCACAGATACGCAGTATTTT	CASSGGTGTSTDTQYF
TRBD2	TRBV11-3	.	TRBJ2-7	TGTGCCAGCAGCTCCCGCCCGCGGGAGCATCTCTACGAGCAGTACTTC	CASSSRPREHLYEQYF
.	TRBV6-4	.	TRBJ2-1	TGTGCCAGCAGTGTCGACTACTCGAGCTCCTACAATGAGCAGTTCTTC	CASSVDYSSSYNEQFF
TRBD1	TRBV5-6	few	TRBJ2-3	TGTGCCAGCAGCTTGAACAGGGGGCAGTATTTT	CASSLNRGQYF
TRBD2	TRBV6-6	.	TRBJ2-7	TGTGCCAGCAGTTACAGCAGCGGGAGCCCCTACGAGCAGTACTTC	CASSYSSGSPYEQYF
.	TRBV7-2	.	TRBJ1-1	TGTGCCAGCAGCCCCGGACAGAACACTGAAGCTTTCTTT	CASSPGQNTEAFF
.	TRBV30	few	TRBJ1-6	TGTGCCTGGAGTGTACGGCAGGGGCAAAATTCACCCCTCCACTTT	CAWSVRQGQNSPLHF
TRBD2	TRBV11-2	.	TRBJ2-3	TGTGCCAGCAGCCCGGGACTAGCGGGGTCCTCAGATACGCAGTATTTT	CASSPGLAGSSDTQYF
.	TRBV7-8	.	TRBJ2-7	TGTGCCAGCAGCGTTCGCCCGGAACAGGGAAGCGAGCAGTACTTC	CASSVRPEQGSEQYF
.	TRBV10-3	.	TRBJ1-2	TGTGCCATCAGTGACCCAGGACAGAAAGCTAACTATGGCTACACCTTC	CAISDPGQKANYGYTF
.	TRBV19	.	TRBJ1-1	TGTGCCAGTAGTAATCCGGGTAACACTGAAGCTTTCTTT	CASSNPGNTEAFF
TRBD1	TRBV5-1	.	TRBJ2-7	TGCGCCAGCAGCTTGGAGGGACAGGGGTTCTACGAGCAGTACTTC	CASSLEGQGFYEQYF
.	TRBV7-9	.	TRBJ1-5	TGTGCCAGCAGCTTAGGGCAGGGCAATCAGCCCCAGCATTTT	CASSLGQGNQPQHF